The rows below give T cell receptor beta chains drawn from one sample of a study of cytomegalovirus exposure and HLA in healthy donors. Clones were read by immunoSEQ multiplex PCR, and TCRdb kept only the in-frame ones, dropping some. The sample lists about 96,000 clones; approximately 75% were seen once. The specimen sequenced was PBMCs. All receptors derive from a woman aged 70 to 79 in good health and CMV-seropositive. The CDR3 runs from the conserved cysteine through the conserved F or W. Each record gives: D gene, V gene, J gene, CDR3 length, clone size, CDR3 protein, CDR3 DNA. The D gene is left open where the match is weak. The listing skips clone size in some rows; elsewhere it reads once, few, many or a size class.

>TRBD1|TRBV6-5|TRBJ2-7|14|-
CASSYLDRAYEQYF
TGTGCCAGCAGTTACTTGGACAGGGCCTACGAGCAGTACTTC
>TRBD1|TRBV15|TRBJ1-5|16|-
CATSLGDSRGNQPQHF
TGTGCCACCAGTCTGGGGGACAGCCGGGGCAATCAGCCCCAGCATTTT
>TRBD2|TRBV5-1|TRBJ2-5|14|-
CASNSGSPQETQYF
TGCGCCAGTAACAGCGGGAGCCCCCAAGAGACCCAGTACTTC
>-|TRBV15|TRBJ2-7|15|-
CATSRLPGVSYEQYF
TGTGCCACCAGCAGACTCCCAGGGGTTTCCTACGAGCAGTACTTC
>-|TRBV4-1|TRBJ2-1|17|few
CASSQVDLGVSYNEQFF
TGCGCCAGCAGCCAGGTCGATCTAGGAGTATCCTACAATGAGCAGTTCTTC
>-|TRBV2|TRBJ2-3|15|-
CASSVEGATRDTQYF
TGTGCCAGCAGTGTGGAGGGGGCCACCAGGGACACGCAGTATTTT
>TRBD1|TRBV5-5|TRBJ2-5|14|-
CASSFQGAAETQYF
TGTGCCAGCAGCTTTCAGGGGGCGGCGGAGACCCAGTACTTC
>TRBD1|TRBV11-2|TRBJ1-3|17|-
CASSPRTGVISGNTIYF
TGTGCCAGCAGCCCGAGGACAGGGGTGATCTCTGGAAACACCATATATTTT
>TRBD2|TRBV29-1|TRBJ2-2|15|few
CSVSLRLAATGELFF
TGCAGCGTTAGTCTGAGACTAGCGGCAACCGGGGAGCTGTTTTTT
>TRBD2|TRBV7-2|TRBJ2-7|15|-
CASSEVGGGRDEQYF
TGTGCCAGCAGCGAGGTGGGGGGGGGTAGGGACGAGCAGTACTTC
>-|TRBV27|TRBJ2-2|12|few
CASSLLTGELFF
TGTGCCAGCAGTCTACTAACCGGGGAGCTGTTTTTT
>-|TRBV2|TRBJ2-2|15|-
CASSWAAANTGELFF
TGTGCCAGCAGTTGGGCAGCCGCGAACACCGGGGAGCTGTTTTTT
>TRBD1|TRBV28|TRBJ1-5|15|-
CASNDFDRAWQPQHF
TGTGCCAGCAACGATTTCGACAGGGCTTGGCAGCCCCAGCATTTT
>-|TRBV7-9|TRBJ1-1|15|-
CASSLAGSLNTEAFF
TGTGCCAGCAGCTTAGCTGGGAGCTTAAACACTGAAGCTTTCTTT
>-|TRBV27|TRBJ2-2|14|once
CASNHQGDTGELFF
TGTGCCAGCAACCACCAAGGGGACACCGGGGAGCTGTTTTTT
>-|TRBV28|TRBJ2-2|13|-
CASSLTVRGELFF
TGTGCCAGCAGTTTAACAGTCCGGGGGGAGCTGTTTTTT
>TRBD1|TRBV6-1|TRBJ2-5|15|few
CASRKDRGDQETQYF
TGTGCCAGCAGGAAGGACAGGGGGGACCAAGAGACCCAGTACTTC
>-|TRBV18|TRBJ1-4|15|few
CASSPFQGADEKLFF
TGTGCCAGCTCACCATTCCAGGGCGCGGATGAAAAACTGTTTTTT
>-|TRBV9|TRBJ1-6|15|-
CASSVARGADSPLHF
TGTGCCAGCAGCGTAGCTCGGGGGGCTGATTCACCCCTCCACTTT
>-|TRBV4-2|TRBJ2-7|16|few
CASSRQTAVSSYEQYF
TGTGCCAGCAGCCGACAGACAGCCGTGTCTTCCTACGAGCAGTACTTC
>TRBD2|TRBV28|TRBJ2-3|16|-
CASSLGTSGATDTQYF
TGTGCCAGCAGTTTAGGGACTAGCGGGGCAACAGATACGCAGTATTTT
>-|TRBV5-6|TRBJ2-5|11|-
CASGRDETQYF
TGTGCCAGCGGCAGGGATGAGACCCAGTACTTC
>-|TRBV29-1|TRBJ1-2|13|-
CSVMTGPNYGYTF
TGCAGCGTGATGACAGGACCTAACTATGGCTACACCTTC
>-|TRBV7-6|TRBJ1-1|13|-
CASSLPGRSEAFF
TGTGCCAGCAGCTTACCGGGTAGGTCTGAAGCTTTCTTT
>-|TRBV30|TRBJ1-2|11|-
CAWSDSYGYTF
TGTGCCTGGAGTGACAGCTATGGCTACACCTTC
>-|TRBV9|TRBJ2-5|15|few
CASSRTLGPQETQYF
TGTGCCAGCAGCCGCACCTTGGGGCCCCAAGAGACCCAGTACTTC
>-|TRBV12-5|TRBJ1-2|13|-
CASAKPENYGYTF
TGTGCTAGTGCCAAACCGGAGAACTATGGCTACACCTTC
>TRBD2|TRBV4-2|TRBJ2-1|17|-
CASSSRRAGGSYNEQFF
TGTGCCAGCAGCTCCCGTCGGGCGGGGGGCTCCTACAATGAGCAGTTCTTC
>TRBD1|TRBV27|TRBJ2-6|15|-
CASSPTGAGANVLTF
TGTGCCAGCAGTCCCACAGGGGCTGGGGCCAACGTCCTGACTTTC
>-|TRBV11-2|TRBJ2-1|14|once
CASSLISGYNEQFF
TGTGCCAGCAGCTTAATTTCGGGGTACAATGAGCAGTTCTTC
>-|TRBV6-7|TRBJ2-7|12|-
CASTWSSYEQYF
TGTGCCAGCACGTGGAGCTCCTACGAGCAGTACTTC
>-|TRBV19|TRBJ2-6|17|-
CASTWGGSSSGANVLTF
TGTGCCAGTACCTGGGGGGGCTCCAGCTCTGGGGCCAACGTCCTGACTTTC
>TRBD1|TRBV6-1|TRBJ1-4|14|few
CASSDQGEGEKLFF
TGTGCCAGCAGTGACCAGGGGGAAGGTGAAAAACTGTTTTTT
>TRBD2|TRBV5-4|TRBJ2-1|17|-
CASSRTLTSGSYNEQFF
TGTGCCAGCAGCCGAACCCTAACTAGCGGGAGCTACAATGAGCAGTTCTTC
>TRBD1|TRBV15|TRBJ2-7|11|-
CATGQAYEQYF
TGTGCCACTGGACAGGCCTACGAGCAGTACTTC
>TRBD1|TRBV6-5|TRBJ1-1|15|-
CASSNRGGVNTEAFF
TGTGCCAGCAGCAACAGGGGGGGAGTGAACACTGAAGCTTTCTTT
>TRBD1|TRBV19|TRBJ2-3|14|-
CASRKTGVTDTQYF
TGTGCCAGTAGAAAGACAGGGGTTACAGATACGCAGTATTTT
>TRBD2|TRBV5-1|TRBJ2-5|14|-
CASGPGAGDETQYF
TGCGCCAGTGGCCCCGGCGCGGGAGATGAGACCCAGTACTTC
>TRBD1|TRBV7-6|TRBJ1-2|15|few
CASSPRGQASGGYTF
TGTGCCAGCAGCCCTAGAGGACAGGCTTCGGGAGGCTACACCTTC
>TRBD2|TRBV7-2|TRBJ2-7|16|-
CASSLRLAGGPGEQYF
TGTGCCAGCAGCTTACGATTAGCGGGGGGGCCAGGCGAGCAGTACTTC
>TRBD2|TRBV6-5|TRBJ2-5|16|-
CASSYNPSGSAETQYF
TGTGCCAGCAGTTACAATCCTAGCGGGAGTGCTGAGACCCAGTACTTC
>-|TRBV5-6|TRBJ2-5|16|-
CASSPLRTVGQETQYF
TGTGCCAGCAGCCCCTTAAGGACAGTAGGCCAAGAGACCCAGTACTTC
>TRBD2|TRBV5-4|TRBJ2-3|15|-
CASSLGGGAQDTQYF
TGTGCCAGCAGCTTGGGCGGGGGGGCTCAAGATACGCAGTATTTT
>TRBD2|TRBV7-9|TRBJ2-7|15|-
CASSYRAGGLHEQYF
TGTGCCAGCAGCTACCGAGCGGGGGGGCTCCACGAGCAGTACTTC
>TRBD2|TRBV5-1|TRBJ2-1|16|few
CASRSLGLAGGLEQFF
TGCGCCAGCAGATCCCTGGGACTAGCGGGAGGTTTGGAGCAGTTCTTC
>TRBD2|TRBV7-9|TRBJ2-3|16|once
CASSQRLAASTDTQYF
TGTGCCAGCAGCCAGAGGCTAGCGGCTAGCACAGATACGCAGTATTTT